These 29 T cell receptor beta chains came from one sample sequenced in a study of T cell responses to AZD1222 COVID-19 vaccine. The protocol was immunoSEQ multiplex PCR, while the TCRdb copy is restricted to in-frame clones and leaves out a portion. The sample contains 150,000 or so clones, about 85% of which appear only once. Sequenced material: peripheral blood, taken on day 0 of AZD1222 vaccination. These receptors were taken from an adult in good health.

The chain employs TRBV4-3 and TRBJ1-2; a weak D match, TRBD1 (6 bases). The CDR3 sequence is 15 residues long. V shed 0 bases and J shed 8 bases, with 16 bases lying between them. From germline, CDR1 is LGHNA and CDR2 YSLEER. The CDR3 coding sequence is TGCGCCAGCAGCCAAGAAGTAGCGGGGGCGCGAGGCTACACCTTC. Residues: CASSQEVAGARGYTF.

The genes are TRBV28 and TRBJ1-4; D is unclear. Germline V CDR1 and CDR2: MDHEN, SYDVKM. The V end was cut by 2 bases, the J end by 4 bases, with 8 bases between. The CDR3 spans 14 residues. The CDR3 coding sequence is TGTGCCAGCAGTTTAGGCGGTGGTAATGAAAAACTGTTTTTT. This translates into CASSLGGGNEKLFF.

J is TRBJ2-3 and V is TRBV24-1, with 7 nucleotides matching TRBD2. With V trimmed by 4 bases and J by 2 bases, 2 bases remained unmatched. The CDR3 has 14 amino acids. From germline, CDR1 is KGHDR and CDR2 SFDVKD. This CDR3 is CATSESGNTDTQYF. The CDR3 region has the DNA TGTGCCACCAGTGAAAGCGGGAACACAGATACGCAGTATTTT.

The chain joins TRBV19 to TRBJ1-2; TRBD1 matches at 8 bases. V lost 7 bases, J lost 5 bases, and 9 bases stayed unmatched. Germline assignment: CDR1 LNHDA and CDR2 SQIVND (reference sequence). The CDR3 has 14 residues. Here the CDR3 DNA reads TGTGCCAGTACGTTGGGACAGGCGAATTATGGCTACACCTTC. Protein: CASTLGQANYGYTF.

This clone was picked up one time. J is TRBJ2-5 and V is TRBV2; 12 positions agree with TRBD2. CDR3 length: 14 amino acids. Per germline, CDR1 SNHLY and CDR2 FYNNEI. J was trimmed by 5 bases and V by 6 bases; bases with no gene match: 4. The CDR3 reads CASRALAGGETQYF. In nucleotides, the CDR3 is TGTGCCAGCAGGGCCCTAGCGGGGGGGGAGACCCAGTACTTC.

V gene TRBV21-1 combines with J gene TRBJ2-7; the table names TRBD1, a call not compared with the DNA. TRBV21-1 is labeled a pseudogene. The CDR3 sequence is 16 residues long. In DNA form, the CDR3 reads TGTGCCAGCAGCAAAAAGGAAGGGACAGGGGACCACGAGCAGTACTTC. Translating it yields CASSKKEGTGDHEQYF.

This rearrangement joins TRBV2 to TRBJ2-6, with D perhaps matching TRBD1 (5 bases). The ends were cut back, 4 bases at V and 0 bases at J, with 16 bases in the middle. The CDR3 extends over 18 amino acids. Germline CDR1 SNHLY, CDR2 FYNNEI. The CDR3 DNA is TGTGCCAGCAGTGCCTCGAAGGGGTACCGCTCTGGGGCCAACGTCCTGACTTTC. Translation gives CASSASKGYRSGANVLTF. Full variable domain (outside the CDR3, taken from reference TRBV2 and TRBJ2-6): EPEVTQTPSHQVTQMGQEVILRCVPISNHLYFYWYRQILGQKVEFLVSFYNNEISEKSEIFDDQFSVERPDGSNFTLKIRSTKLEDSAMYFCASSASKGYRSGANVLTFGAGSRLTVL.

The chain uses TRBV7-2 and TRBJ2-7; 13 positions agree with TRBD2. The CDR3 totals 16 residues. Germline V gene data show CDR1 as SGHTA and CDR2 as FQGNSA. The J segment lost 7 bases and the V segment lost 5 bases, leaving 11 bases of the junction unmatched. The CDR3 DNA reads TGTGCCAGCAGCCAATACGGGACTAGCGGGGCCTGGGAGCAGTACTTC. It is translated as CASSQYGTSGAWEQYF.

The chain recombines TRBV19 with TRBJ2-7, with D unclear. Trimming took 4 bases from V and 1 from J, leaving 8 bases between them. This CDR3 is 13 amino acids long. Germline values: CDR1 LNHDA, CDR2 SQIVND (reference sequence). DNA of the CDR3: TGTGCCAGTAGTAGAGGTCGTTCCTACGAGCAGTACTTC. Residues: CASSRGRSYEQYF.

The chain recombines TRBV29-1 with TRBJ1-1; D gene ambiguous. The V end was cut by 0 bases, the J end by 5 bases, with 13 bases between. The CDR3 is 14 amino acids. CDR1 and CDR2 from the germline V gene are SQVTM and ANQGSEA. Here the CDR3 DNA reads TGCAGCGTTGAAGATCTGGTAGGAGGTACTGAAGCTTTCTTT. Amino acids: CSVEDLVGGTEAFF.

The chain uses TRBV2 and TRBJ1-6; 7 nucleotides agree with TRBD1. V trimming: 7 bases; J trimming: 7 bases; junction bases outside the gene matches: 7. The CDR3 is 14 residues long. Germline V gene lookup returns CDR1 SNHLY and CDR2 FYNNEI. CDR3: CASIGGQRNSPLHF. The DNA for the CDR3 is TGTGCCAGCATTGGGGGACAGAGAAATTCACCCCTCCACTTT.

For the CDR3, the DNA is TGTGCCAGCTCAAGTCAGGGATCTAACAATCAGCCCCAGCATTTT. This translates into CASSSQGSNNQPQHF. This chain links TRBV18 with TRBJ1-5, with D maybe TRBD1 (5 bases). The CDR3 is 15 amino acids. The germline CDR1 and CDR2 sequences are KGHSH and LQKENI. With 5 bases removed from V and 3 bases from J, the gap between germline ends came to 14 bases.

The chain carries TRBV12-5 and TRBJ2-3, with D possibly being TRBD1 or TRBD2 (6 bases each). Per the germline V gene, CDR1 is LGHNT and CDR2 is FRNRAP. The CDR3 length is 15 residues. The V end lost 7 bases, the J end lost 1 base, and 15 bases lay between the germline ends. CDR3 residues: CASALRGDGTDTQYF. The DNA for the CDR3 is TGTGCTAGTGCCCTGAGGGGGGACGGCACAGATACGCAGTATTTT.

The chain is built from TRBV13 and TRBJ1-6, with D maybe TRBD1 (6 bases). This CDR3 comprises 15 residues. Per germline, CDR1 PRHDT and CDR2 FYEKMQ (reference sequence). The V and J ends lost 5 bases and 4 bases respectively, with 12 bases between them. The CDR3 DNA is TGTGCCAGCAGCATCGGACAGAGTTATAATTCACCCCTCCACTTT. Its translation is CASSIGQSYNSPLHF.

This rearrangement joins TRBV7-9 to TRBJ2-5, with D unclear. V shed 4 bases and J shed 5 bases, with 5 bases lying between them. Germline assignment: CDR1 SEHNR and CDR2 FQNEAQ (reference sequence). The CDR3 has 11 amino acids. The CDR3, as DNA: TGTGCCAGCAGCTCCGAGGAGACCCAGTACTTC. Protein product: CASSSEETQYF.

V usage is TRBV12-3 or TRBV12-4 and J usage is TRBJ1-6; no reliable D call. The CDR3 is made up of 13 amino acids. V was trimmed by 5 bases and J by 6 bases, leaving 8 bases between them. In DNA form, the CDR3 reads TGTGCCAGCAGTCCCGGTGGTAATTCACCCCTCCACTTT. Protein sequence: CASSPGGNSPLHF.

The chain couples TRBV5-1 to TRBJ2-5, with 7 positions matching TRBD2. Trimming cost V 3 bases and J 5 bases; bases outside gene matches: 7. CDR1 and CDR2 from the germline V gene are SGHRS and YFSETQ. The CDR3 sequence is 14 residues long. The CDR3 nucleotides read TGCGCCAGCAGCTCCGCCCACGGGGGGGAGACCCAGTACTTC. Translated: CASSSAHGGETQYF.

This chain uses TRBV11-2 with TRBJ1-6; D gene ambiguous. The CDR3 length is 15 residues. CDR1 SGHAT and CDR2 FQNNGV come from the germline V gene. V was trimmed by 3 bases and J by 7 bases, leaving 13 bases between them. The CDR3 is CASSLEPGPNSPLHF. The CDR3 DNA follows: TGTGCCAGCAGCTTGGAACCGGGCCCCAATTCACCCCTCCACTTT.

This clone appeared a single time. The V call is TRBV19, the J call TRBJ1-6; D not resolved. The CDR3 consists of 14 residues. Trimming removed 7 bases from V and 4 bases from J, with 11 bases in between. Per the germline V gene, CDR1 is LNHDA and CDR2 is SQIVND (reference sequence). CDR3 nucleotide sequence: TGTGCCAGTATGGCCGGTTCGTATAATTCACCCCTCCACTTT. As protein: CASMAGSYNSPLHF.

The chain joins TRBV5-1 to TRBJ1-4, with D possibly matching TRBD1 (6 bases). In germline, CDR1 is SGHRS, CDR2 YFSETQ. The CDR3 runs to 15 residues. Trimming pared 4 bases from V and 4 bases from J, leaving 14 bases between. The chain's CDR3 is CASSLSWGRNEKLFF. The CDR3 coding sequence is TGCGCCAGCAGCCTGAGTTGGGGGCGTAATGAAAAACTGTTTTTT.

The gene calls are TRBV18 and TRBJ1-5; 8 bases are a match to TRBD1. V shed 4 bases, J shed 10 bases, and the junction held 12 bases outside the gene matches. Germline CDR1 reads KGHSH; CDR2 reads LQKENI. The CDR3 contains 15 residues. CDR3 loop: CASSQSPDREGPQHF. The CDR3 nucleotides are TGTGCCAGCTCACAATCCCCGGACAGGGAAGGACCCCAGCATTTT.

The genes are TRBV7-2 and TRBJ2-1, with 13 bases identical to TRBD2. The J segment lost 4 bases and the V segment lost 5 bases, leaving 5 bases of the junction unmatched. From germline, CDR1 is SGHTA and CDR2 FQGNSA. The CDR3 runs 16 residues. CDR3 coding DNA: TGTGCCAGCAGCCCGCGGACTAGCGGGGGATACAATGAGCAGTTCTTC. Translated: CASSPRTSGGYNEQFF.

The chain recombines TRBV29-1 with TRBJ2-2; D possibly matches TRBD1 or TRBD2 (5 bases each). The CDR3 sequence is 15 residues long. V lost 3 bases to trimming and J lost 5 bases, with 16 bases between them. Germline V gives CDR1 SQVTM, CDR2 ANQGSEA. As DNA, the CDR3 is TGCAGCGTTGAGGGGGAATCGTTACTTACCGGGGAGCTGTTTTTT. This sequence encodes CSVEGESLLTGELFF.

This chain connects TRBV3-1 (or the pseudogene TRBV3-2) to TRBJ2-3, with D unresolved. V gave up 4 bases and J gave up 2 bases, with 19 bases separating them. This CDR3 is 17 amino acids long. Germline CDR1 LGHDT, CDR2 YNNKEL (reference sequence). The CDR3 DNA reads as TGTGCCAGCAGCCGTAAAATAGGCCGACCCTCCACAGATACGCAGTATTTT. This sequence encodes CASSRKIGRPSTDTQYF.

This clone was seen more than once but under ten times. V usage is TRBV2 and J usage is TRBJ1-5; D not certain. CDR3 size: 15 residues. Germline values: CDR1 SNHLY, CDR2 FYNNEI. Trimming took off 1 base at V and 1 base at J, with 8 bases between the two ends. The CDR3 sequence is CASSEGIASNQPQHF. CDR3 DNA sequence: TGTGCCAGCAGTGAAGGGATAGCCAGCAATCAGCCCCAGCATTTT.

This chain links TRBV4-3 with TRBJ2-2; TRBD2 might be the D (6 bases). V lost 4 bases, J lost 4 bases, and 10 bases lay in between. Germline V gene lookup returns CDR1 LGHNA and CDR2 YSLEER. CDR3 length: 14 residues. The CDR3 bases are TGCGCCAGCAGCCCTGAGGGAGGCACCGGGGAGCTGTTTTTT. Translating gives CASSPEGGTGELFF.

The gene calls are TRBV4-3 and TRBJ1-2; possible D gene TRBD1, 5 bases. The CDR3 covers 14 residues. V was shortened by 0 bases and J by 7 bases, with 12 bases between the two germline ends. Per germline, CDR1 LGHNA and CDR2 YSLEER. The CDR3 sequence: CASSQEGREVGYTF. In nucleotides, the CDR3 is TGCGCCAGCAGCCAAGAGGGCAGGGAGGTTGGCTACACCTTC.

The V and J genes are TRBV20-1 and TRBJ1-5; D uncertain. This CDR3 region has 13 residues. V was cut by 3 bases and J by 5 bases, with 11 bases left in between. Germline V CDR1 and CDR2: DFQATT, SNEGSKA (reference sequence). The CDR3 protein is CSASPYRDQPQHF. CDR3 in DNA: TGCAGTGCTAGTCCCTATAGGGATCAGCCCCAGCATTTT.

The chain has TRBV5-6 and TRBJ2-7, with D possibly TRBD2 on 6 matching bases. The CDR3 spans 14 residues. From germline, CDR1 is SGHDT and CDR2 YYEEEE. The V end was cut by 4 bases, the J end by 0 bases, with 11 bases between. In nucleotides, the CDR3 is TGTGCCAGCAGCACGACTAGTCGCTCCTACGAGCAGTACTTC. Translation gives CASSTTSRSYEQYF.